This TCR beta chain was obtained from a study of early T cells in non-severe SARS-CoV-2 infection. Study in general: Sequencing targeted bulk RNA from unsorted whole blood, leaving chains unpaired.

The germline gives CDR1 SGHKS, CDR2 YYEKEE (reference sequence). Trimming removed 3 bases from V and 2 bases from J; junction bases left unmatched: 6. The CDR3 is 16 residues long. This clonotype was seen ten or more times. Its antigen is currently unknown. Study-wide results and limits: VDJdb matching favored anti-spike CD8 responses, missing private and CD4 specificities.

Each single cDNA molecule received a unique molecular identifier. TCRdb itself ran the 5' RACE reads through MiXCR, one entry per CDR3 protein. This sample has about 83,000 distinct CDR3 sequences; about 10% occur once, and the top ten carry around 8%. V and J are TRBV5-5 and TRBJ2-2; 8 bases are a match to TRBD2. The sequences come from whole blood, collected at baseline. The TCR comes from an adult who was a healthcare worker with PCR-confirmed SARS-CoV-2 infection or an uninfected control (not recorded which). In DNA, the CDR3 is TGTGCCAGCAGCTCGAGCGGGAGCCGTAACACCGGGGAGCTGTTTTTT. As protein: CASSSSGSRNTGELFF. Drawing the rest from reference TRBV5-5 and TRBJ2-2, the complete variable domain is DAGVTQSPTHLIKTRGQQVTLRCSPISGHKSVSWYQQVLGQGPQFIFQYYEKEERGRGNFPDRFSARQFPNYSSELNVNALLLGDSALYLCASSSSGSRNTGELFFGEGSRLTVL.